This T cell receptor (beta chain) originates from a study of blood T cell repertoires in COVID-19. Assay used: immunoSEQ multiplex PCR; TCRdb lists only in-frame clones, some missing. The sample yields 300,000 to 400,000 clones, roughly 89% seen once. Trimming took 2 bases from V and 1 from J; bases not matched to a gene: 6. Germline CDR1 reads KGHSH; CDR2 reads LQKENI. The CDR3 extends over 17 amino acids. The sequenced sample was peripheral blood. The chain joins TRBV18 to TRBJ2-2, with TRBD2 matching over 8 bases. This receptor was obtained from a woman aged 18-29 years who had recovered from COVID-19. CDR3 residues: CASSPTPGLGNTGELFF. The CDR3 nucleotides read TGTGCCAGCTCACCAACCCCGGGACTAGGGAACACCGGGGAGCTGTTTTTT.